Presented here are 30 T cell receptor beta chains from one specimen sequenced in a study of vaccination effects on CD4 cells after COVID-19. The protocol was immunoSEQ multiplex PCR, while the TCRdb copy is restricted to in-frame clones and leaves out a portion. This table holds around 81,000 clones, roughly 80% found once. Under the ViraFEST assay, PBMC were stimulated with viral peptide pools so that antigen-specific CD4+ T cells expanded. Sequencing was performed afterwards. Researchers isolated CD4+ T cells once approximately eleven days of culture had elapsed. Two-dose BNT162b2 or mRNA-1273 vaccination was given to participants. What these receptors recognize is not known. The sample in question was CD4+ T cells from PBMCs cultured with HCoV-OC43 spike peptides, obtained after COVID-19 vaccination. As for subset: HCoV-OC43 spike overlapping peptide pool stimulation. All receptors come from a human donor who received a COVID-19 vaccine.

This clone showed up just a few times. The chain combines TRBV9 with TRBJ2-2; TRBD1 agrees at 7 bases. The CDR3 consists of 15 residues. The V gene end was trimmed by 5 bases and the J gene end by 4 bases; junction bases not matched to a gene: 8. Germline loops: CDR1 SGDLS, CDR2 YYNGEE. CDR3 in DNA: TGTGCCAGCAGGGAGACAGGGTTAGGCACCGGGGAGCTGTTTTTT. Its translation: CASRETGLGTGELFF.

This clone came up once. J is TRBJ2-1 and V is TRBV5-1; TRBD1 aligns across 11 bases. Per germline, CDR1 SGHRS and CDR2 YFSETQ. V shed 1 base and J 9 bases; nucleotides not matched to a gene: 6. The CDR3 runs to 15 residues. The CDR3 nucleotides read TGCGCCAGCAGCTTGTTGGACAGGGGGCTCTCTGAGCAGTTCTTC. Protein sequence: CASSLLDRGLSEQFF.

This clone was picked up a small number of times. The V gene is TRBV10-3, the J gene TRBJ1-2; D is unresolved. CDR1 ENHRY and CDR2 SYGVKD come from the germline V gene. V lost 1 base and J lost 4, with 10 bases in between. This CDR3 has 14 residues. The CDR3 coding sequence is TGTGCCATCAGTGAGTTGGGCTCTGTCTATGGCTACACCTTC. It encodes CAISELGSVYGYTF.

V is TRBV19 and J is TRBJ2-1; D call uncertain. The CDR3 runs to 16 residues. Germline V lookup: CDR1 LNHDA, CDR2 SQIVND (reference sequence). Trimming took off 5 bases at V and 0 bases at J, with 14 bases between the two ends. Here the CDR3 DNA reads TGTGCCAGTAGTCCCGGACCCAGGACCTCCTACAATGAGCAGTTCTTC. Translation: CASSPGPRTSYNEQFF.

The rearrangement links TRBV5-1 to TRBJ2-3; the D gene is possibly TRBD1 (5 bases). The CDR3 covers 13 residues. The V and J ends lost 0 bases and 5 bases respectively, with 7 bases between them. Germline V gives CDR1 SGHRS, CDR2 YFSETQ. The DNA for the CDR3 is TGCGCCAGCAGCTTGGGGGGCAGAGATACGCAGTATTTT. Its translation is CASSLGGRDTQYF.

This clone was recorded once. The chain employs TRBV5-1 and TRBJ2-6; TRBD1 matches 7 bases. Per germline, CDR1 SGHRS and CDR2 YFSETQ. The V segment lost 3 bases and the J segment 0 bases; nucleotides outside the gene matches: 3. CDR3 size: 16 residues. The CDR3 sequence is CASSSTGVSGANVLTF. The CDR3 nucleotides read TGCGCCAGCAGCTCTACAGGGGTCTCTGGGGCCAACGTCCTGACTTTC.

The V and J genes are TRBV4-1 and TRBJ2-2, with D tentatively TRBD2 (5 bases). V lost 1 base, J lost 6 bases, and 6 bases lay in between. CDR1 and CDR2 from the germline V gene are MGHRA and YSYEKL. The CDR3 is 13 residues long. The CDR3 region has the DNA TGCGCCAGCAGCCAAGCCGGGGCCGGGGAGCTGTTTTTT. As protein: CASSQAGAGELFF.

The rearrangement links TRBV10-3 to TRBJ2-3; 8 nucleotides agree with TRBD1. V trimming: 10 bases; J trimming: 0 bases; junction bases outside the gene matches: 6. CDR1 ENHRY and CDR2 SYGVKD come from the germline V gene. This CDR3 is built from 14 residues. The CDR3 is CATGQGLSTDTQYF. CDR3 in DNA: TGTGCCACCGGACAGGGCTTAAGCACAGATACGCAGTATTTT.

CDR3 sequence reads: CASRSGGNTEAFF. The CDR3, as DNA: TGCGCCAGCAGATCCGGAGGCAACACTGAAGCTTTCTTT. The V gene is TRBV10-1, the J gene TRBJ1-1; D is uncertain. The CDR3 runs 13 residues. V dropped 6 bases and J dropped 2 bases, with 10 bases sitting between them. Germline CDR1 is WNHNN and CDR2 is SYGVQD (reference sequence).

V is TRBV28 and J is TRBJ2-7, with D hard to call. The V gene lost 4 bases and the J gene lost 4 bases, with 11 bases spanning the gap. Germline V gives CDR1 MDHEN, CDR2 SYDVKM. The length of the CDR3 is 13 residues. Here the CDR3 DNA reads TGTGCCAGCAGTTCCCTGGGCAGGTACGAGCAGTACGTC. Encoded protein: CASSSLGRYEQYV.

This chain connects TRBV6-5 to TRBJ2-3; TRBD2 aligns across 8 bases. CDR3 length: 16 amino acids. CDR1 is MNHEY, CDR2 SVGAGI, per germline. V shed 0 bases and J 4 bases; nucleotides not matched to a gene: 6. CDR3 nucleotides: TGTGCCAGCAGTTACTCGGGTAGCGGGGTTGCAGATACGCAGTATTTT. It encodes CASSYSGSGVADTQYF.

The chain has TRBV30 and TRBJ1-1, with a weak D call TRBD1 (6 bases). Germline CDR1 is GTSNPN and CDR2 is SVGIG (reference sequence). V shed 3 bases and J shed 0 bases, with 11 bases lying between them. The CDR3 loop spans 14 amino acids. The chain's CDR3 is CAWRVGTLNTEAFF. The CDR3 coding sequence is TGTGCCTGGAGGGTAGGGACATTGAACACTGAAGCTTTCTTT. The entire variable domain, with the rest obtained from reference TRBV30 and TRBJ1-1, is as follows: SQTIHQWPATLVQPVGSPLSLECTVEGTSNPNLYWYRQAAGRGLQLLFYSVGIGQISSEVPQNLSASRPQDRQFILSSKKLLLSDSGFYLCAWRVGTLNTEAFFGQGTRLTVV.

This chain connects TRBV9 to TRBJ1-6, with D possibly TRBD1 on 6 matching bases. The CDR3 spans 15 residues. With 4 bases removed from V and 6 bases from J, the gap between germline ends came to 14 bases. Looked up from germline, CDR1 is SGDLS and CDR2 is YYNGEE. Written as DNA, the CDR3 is TGTGCCAGCAGCTGGGGGGGGGCAGGTAATTCACCCCTCCACTTT. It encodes CASSWGGAGNSPLHF.

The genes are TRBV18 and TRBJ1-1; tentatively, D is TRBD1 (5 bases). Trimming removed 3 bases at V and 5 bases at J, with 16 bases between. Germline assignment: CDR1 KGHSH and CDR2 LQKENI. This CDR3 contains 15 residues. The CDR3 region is CASSPRGPTATEAFF. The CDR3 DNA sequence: TGTGCCAGCTCACCTAGGGGCCCCACTGCAACTGAAGCTTTCTTT.

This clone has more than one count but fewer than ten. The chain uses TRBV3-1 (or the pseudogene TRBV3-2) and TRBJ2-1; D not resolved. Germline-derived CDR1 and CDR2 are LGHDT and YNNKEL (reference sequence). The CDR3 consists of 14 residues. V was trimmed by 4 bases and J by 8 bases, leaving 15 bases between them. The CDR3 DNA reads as TGTGCCAGCAGCCTCAAGGTCTTTACGGATGAGCAGTTCTTC. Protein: CASSLKVFTDEQFF.

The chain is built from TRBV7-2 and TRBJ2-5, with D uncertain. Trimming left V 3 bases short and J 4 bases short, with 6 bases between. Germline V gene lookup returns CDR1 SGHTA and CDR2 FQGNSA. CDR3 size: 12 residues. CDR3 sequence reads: CASSFDSETQYF. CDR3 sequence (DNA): TGTGCCAGCAGCTTCGATTCAGAGACCCAGTACTTC.

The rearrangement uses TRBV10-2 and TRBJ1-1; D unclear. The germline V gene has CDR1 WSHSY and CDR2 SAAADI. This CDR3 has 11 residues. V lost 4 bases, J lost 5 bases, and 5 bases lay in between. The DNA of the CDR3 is TGCGCCAGCAGTGGAATGACTGAAGCTTTCTTT. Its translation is CASSGMTEAFF.

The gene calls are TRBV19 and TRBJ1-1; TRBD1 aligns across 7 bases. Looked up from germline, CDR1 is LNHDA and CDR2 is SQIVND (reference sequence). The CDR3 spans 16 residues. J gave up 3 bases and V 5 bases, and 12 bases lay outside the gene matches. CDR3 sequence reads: CASSPRDSRWDTEAFF. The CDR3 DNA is TGTGCCAGTAGTCCCCGGGACAGCCGGTGGGACACTGAAGCTTTCTTT.

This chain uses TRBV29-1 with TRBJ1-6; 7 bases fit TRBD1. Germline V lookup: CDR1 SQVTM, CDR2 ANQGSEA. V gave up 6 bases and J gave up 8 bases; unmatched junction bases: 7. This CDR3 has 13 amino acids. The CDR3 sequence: CSVRTGNDSPLHF. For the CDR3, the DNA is TGCAGCGTCCGGACAGGCAATGATTCACCCCTCCACTTT.

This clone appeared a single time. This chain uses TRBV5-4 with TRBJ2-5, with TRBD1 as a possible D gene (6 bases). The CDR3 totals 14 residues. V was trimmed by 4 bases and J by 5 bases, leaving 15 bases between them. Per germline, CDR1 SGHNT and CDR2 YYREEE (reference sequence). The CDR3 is CASSPLQGHETQYF. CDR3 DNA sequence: TGTGCCAGCAGCCCCCTACAGGGCCATGAGACCCAGTACTTC.

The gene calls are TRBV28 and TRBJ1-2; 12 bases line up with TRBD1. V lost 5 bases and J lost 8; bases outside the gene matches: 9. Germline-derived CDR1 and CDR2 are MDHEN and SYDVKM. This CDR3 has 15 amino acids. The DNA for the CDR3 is TGTGCCAGCAGTCAAGGGGGACAGGGGGCGCCGGGCTACACCTTC. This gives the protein CASSQGGQGAPGYTF.

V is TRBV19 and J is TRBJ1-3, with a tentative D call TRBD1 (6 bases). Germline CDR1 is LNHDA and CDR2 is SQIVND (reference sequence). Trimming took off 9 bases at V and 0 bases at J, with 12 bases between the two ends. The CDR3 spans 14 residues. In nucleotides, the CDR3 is TGTGCCAGCACCACAGGGAGCTCTGGAAACACCATATATTTT. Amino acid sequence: CASTTGSSGNTIYF.

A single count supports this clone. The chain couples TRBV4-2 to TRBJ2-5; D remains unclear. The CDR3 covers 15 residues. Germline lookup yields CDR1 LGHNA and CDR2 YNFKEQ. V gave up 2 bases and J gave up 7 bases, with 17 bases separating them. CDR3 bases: TGTGCCAGCAGCCAACCGGGCCCGACCGAAGGGACCCAGTACTTC. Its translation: CASSQPGPTEGTQYF.

The CDR3 spells CASSPTGDLVYGYTF. The CDR3 region has the DNA TGCGCCAGCAGCCCTACAGGGGATCTGGTGTATGGCTACACCTTC. This chain links TRBV5-1 with TRBJ1-2; TRBD1 matches at 7 bases. J gave up 5 bases and V 4 bases, and 11 bases lay outside the gene matches. Looked up from germline, CDR1 is SGHRS and CDR2 is YFSETQ. This CDR3 has 15 amino acids. Full variable domain (outside the CDR3, taken from reference TRBV5-1 and TRBJ1-2): KAGVTQTPRYLIKTRGQQVTLSCSPISGHRSVSWYQQTPGQGLQFLFEYFSETQRNKGNFPGRFSGRQFSNSRSEMNVSTLELGDSALYLCASSPTGDLVYGYTFGSGTRLTVV.

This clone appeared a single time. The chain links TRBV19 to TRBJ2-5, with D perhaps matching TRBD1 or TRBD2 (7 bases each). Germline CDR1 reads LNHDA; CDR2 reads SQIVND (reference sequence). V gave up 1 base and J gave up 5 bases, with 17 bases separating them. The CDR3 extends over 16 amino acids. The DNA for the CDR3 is TGTGCCAGTAGTATAGGGGGAGGGGGCGGCGGGGAGACCCAGTACTTC. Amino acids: CASSIGGGGGGETQYF.

DNA for the CDR3: TGTGCCAGCAGTTCCGGGACAGAGGGTCAGCCCCAGCATTTT. It encodes CASSSGTEGQPQHF. V usage is TRBV7-8 and J usage is TRBJ1-5; TRBD1 aligns across 7 bases. Germline V lookup: CDR1 SGHVS, CDR2 FQNEAQ. The J segment lost 6 bases and the V segment lost 6 bases, leaving 8 bases of the junction unmatched. The length of the CDR3 is 14 residues.

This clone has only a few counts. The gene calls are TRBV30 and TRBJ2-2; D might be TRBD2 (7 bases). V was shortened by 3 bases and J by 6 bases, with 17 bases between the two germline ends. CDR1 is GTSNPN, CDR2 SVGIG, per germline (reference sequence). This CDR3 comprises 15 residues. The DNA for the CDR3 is TGTGCCTGGAGGTCTGCGGGGGAGGGGGCCGGGGAGCTGTTTTTT. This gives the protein CAWRSAGEGAGELFF.

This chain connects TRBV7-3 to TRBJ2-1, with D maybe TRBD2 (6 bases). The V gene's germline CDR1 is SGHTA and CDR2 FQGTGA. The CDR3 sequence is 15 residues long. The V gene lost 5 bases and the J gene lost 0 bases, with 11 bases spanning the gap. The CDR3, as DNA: TGTGCCAGCAGCCCGTCCGGGAGCTCCTACAATGAGCAGTTCTTC. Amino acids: CASSPSGSSYNEQFF.

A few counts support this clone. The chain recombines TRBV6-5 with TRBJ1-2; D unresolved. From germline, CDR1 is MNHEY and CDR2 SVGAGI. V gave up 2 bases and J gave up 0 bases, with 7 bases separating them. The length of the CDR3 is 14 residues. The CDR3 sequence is CASSYGGSNYGYTF. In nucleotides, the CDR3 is TGTGCCAGCAGTTACGGCGGCTCTAACTATGGCTACACCTTC.

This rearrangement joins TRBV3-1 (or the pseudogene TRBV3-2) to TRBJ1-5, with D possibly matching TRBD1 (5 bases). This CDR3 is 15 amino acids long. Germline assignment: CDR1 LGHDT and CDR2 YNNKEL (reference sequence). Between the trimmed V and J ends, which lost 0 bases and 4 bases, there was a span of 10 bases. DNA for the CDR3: TGTGCCAGCAGCCAAGAGGGGGGTCAGAATCAGCCCCAGCATTTT. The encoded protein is CASSQEGGQNQPQHF.